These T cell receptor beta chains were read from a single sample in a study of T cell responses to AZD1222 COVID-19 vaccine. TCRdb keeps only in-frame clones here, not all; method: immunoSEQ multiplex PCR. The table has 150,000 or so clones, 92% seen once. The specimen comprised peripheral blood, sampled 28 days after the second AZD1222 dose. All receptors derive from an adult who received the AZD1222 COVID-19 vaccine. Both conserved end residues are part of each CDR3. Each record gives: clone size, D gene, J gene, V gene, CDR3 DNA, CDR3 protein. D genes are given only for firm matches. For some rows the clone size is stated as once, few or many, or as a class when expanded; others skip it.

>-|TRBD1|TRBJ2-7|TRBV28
TGTGCCAGCAGTTCCGCCGGGACAGGGTACCTCGAGCAGTACTTC
CASSSAGTGYLEQYF
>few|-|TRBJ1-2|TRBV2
TGTGCCAGCAGGGGGGGTTGGGCTGAGGGCTACACCTTC
CASRGGWAEGYTF
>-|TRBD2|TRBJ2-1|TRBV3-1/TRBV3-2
TGTGCCAGCAGCCTATTACTAGCGGGAGGGCCAGCTGAGCAGTTCTTC
CASSLLLAGGPAEQFF
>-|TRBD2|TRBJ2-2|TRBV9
TGTGCCAGCAGCCCCGCCGGCGGGAGCGGGCGCACGAACACCGGGGAGCTGTTTTTT
CASSPAGGSGRTNTGELFF
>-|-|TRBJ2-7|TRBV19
TGTGCCAGTAGAGGATCCGGGACACCCTCCTACGAGCAGTACTTC
CASRGSGTPSYEQYF
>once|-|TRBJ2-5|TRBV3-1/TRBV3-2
TGTGCCAGCAGCCAAGACAACTCTAGACAGGACCAACAAGAGACCCAGTACTTC
CASSQDNSRQDQQETQYF
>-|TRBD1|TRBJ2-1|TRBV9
TGTGCCAGCAGCGTAGAGGACAGGGTGTACAATGAGCAGTTCTTC
CASSVEDRVYNEQFF
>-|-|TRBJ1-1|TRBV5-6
TGTGCCAGCAGCCGTCAGGGGCCCGAATTTGAAGCTTTCTTT
CASSRQGPEFEAFF
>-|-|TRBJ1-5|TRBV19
TGTGCCAGTACTCCCGGGGGGGAGCCCCAGCATTTT
CASTPGGEPQHF
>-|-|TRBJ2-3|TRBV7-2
TGTGCCAGCAGCTTTTATGGGGAGCATAATACGCAGTATTTT
CASSFYGEHNTQYF